The present T cell receptor (beta chain) was sequenced within a study of glioma-infiltrating T cells after dendritic cell vaccination. Study as a whole: Dendritic cell vaccination trial patients had either newly diagnosed or recurrent glioblastoma. Three intradermal dendritic cell vaccine injections were given every two weeks.

The CDR3 has 14 residues. Losses at the gene ends were 5 bases for V and 7 bases for J; bases not matched to a gene: 10. Per germline, CDR1 KGHSH and CDR2 LQKENI. Libraries were prepared by immunoSEQ multiplex PCR; TCRdb keeps only in-frame clonotypes and omits some of them. The data show fewer than 40,000 clones, roughly 90% seen once. This receptor was identified in a human donor with glioblastoma. The source material was blood, sampled before dendritic cell vaccination. The chain links TRBV18 to TRBJ2-7; TRBD2 aligns across 8 bases. The DNA of the CDR3 is TGTGCCAGCTCAAGCGGGACGGGGGGGGAAGAGCAGTACTTC. This translates into CASSSGTGGEEQYF.